This T cell receptor (beta chain) was identified in a study of long-term antiretroviral therapy in people with HIV. V was clipped by 4 bases and J by 2 bases; unmatched bases: 8. Germline assignment: CDR1 SGHNT and CDR2 YYREEE (reference sequence). CDR3 length equals 16 residues. At survey level, the immunoSEQ assay was run in its v3.0 version. The assay was immunoSEQ multiplex PCR, and TCRdb's table has in-frame clones only and misses some. Of 32,000 or so clones listed, 85% to 90% are singletons. This receptor was obtained from a man aged 50 or older with HIV. The V call is TRBV5-4, the J call TRBJ2-3, with TRBD2 identical over 9 bases. Specimen: unsorted PBMCs, collected 3.2 years before starting antiretroviral therapy. The CDR3 is CASSIGTSGPTDTQYF. CDR3 nucleotide sequence: TGTGCCAGCAGCATTGGAACTAGCGGGCCCACAGATACGCAGTATTTT.